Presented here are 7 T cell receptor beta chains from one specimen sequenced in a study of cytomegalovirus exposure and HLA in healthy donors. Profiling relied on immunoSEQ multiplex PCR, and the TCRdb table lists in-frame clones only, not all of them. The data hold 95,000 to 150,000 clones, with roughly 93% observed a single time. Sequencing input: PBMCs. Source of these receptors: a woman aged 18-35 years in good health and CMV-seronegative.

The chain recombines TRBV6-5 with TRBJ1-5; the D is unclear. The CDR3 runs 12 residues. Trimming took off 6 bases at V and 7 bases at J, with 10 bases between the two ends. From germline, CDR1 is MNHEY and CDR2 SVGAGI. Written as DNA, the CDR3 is TGTGCCAGCAGCTCCCCCGGGCAGCCCCAGCATTTT. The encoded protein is CASSSPGQPQHF.

CDR3 sequence reads: CASSNHRGRSDEQFF. CDR3 coding DNA: TGTGCCAGCAGTAATCACAGGGGGCGCTCCGATGAGCAGTTCTTC. The rearrangement uses TRBV27 and TRBJ2-1; TRBD1 agrees at 9 bases. V gave up 5 bases and J gave up 8 bases; unmatched junction bases: 10. In germline, CDR1 is MNHEY, CDR2 SMNVEV (reference sequence). This CDR3 region has 15 residues.

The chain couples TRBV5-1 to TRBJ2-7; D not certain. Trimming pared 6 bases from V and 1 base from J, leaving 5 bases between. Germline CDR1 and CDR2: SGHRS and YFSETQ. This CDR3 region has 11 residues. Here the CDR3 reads CASKESYEQYF. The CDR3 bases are TGCGCCAGCAAGGAGTCCTACGAGCAGTACTTC.

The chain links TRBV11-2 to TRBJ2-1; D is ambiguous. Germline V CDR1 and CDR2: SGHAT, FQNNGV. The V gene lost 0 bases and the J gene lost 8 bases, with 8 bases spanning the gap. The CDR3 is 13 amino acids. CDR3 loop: CASSLDDWDEQFF. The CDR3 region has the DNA TGTGCCAGCAGCTTAGATGACTGGGATGAGCAGTTCTTC.

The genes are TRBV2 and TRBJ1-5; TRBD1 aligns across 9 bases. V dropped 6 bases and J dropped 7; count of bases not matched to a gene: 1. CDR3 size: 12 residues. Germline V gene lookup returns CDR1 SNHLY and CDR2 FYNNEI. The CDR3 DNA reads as TGTGCCAGCAGGGACAGGGGCCAGCCCCAGCATTTT. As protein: CASRDRGQPQHF.

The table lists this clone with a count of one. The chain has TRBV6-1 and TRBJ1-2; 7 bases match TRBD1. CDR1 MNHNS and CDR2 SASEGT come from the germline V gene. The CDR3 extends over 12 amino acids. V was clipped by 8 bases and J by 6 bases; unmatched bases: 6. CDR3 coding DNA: TGTGCCAGCGCGGGACAGACCGATGGCTACACCTTC. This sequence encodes CASAGQTDGYTF.

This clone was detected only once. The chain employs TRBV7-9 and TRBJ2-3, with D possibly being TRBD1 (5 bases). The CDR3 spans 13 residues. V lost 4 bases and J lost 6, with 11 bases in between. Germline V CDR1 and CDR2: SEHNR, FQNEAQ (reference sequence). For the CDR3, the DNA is TGTGCCAGCAGCTCCTCAGGGCAGGATACGCAGTATTTT. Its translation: CASSSSGQDTQYF.